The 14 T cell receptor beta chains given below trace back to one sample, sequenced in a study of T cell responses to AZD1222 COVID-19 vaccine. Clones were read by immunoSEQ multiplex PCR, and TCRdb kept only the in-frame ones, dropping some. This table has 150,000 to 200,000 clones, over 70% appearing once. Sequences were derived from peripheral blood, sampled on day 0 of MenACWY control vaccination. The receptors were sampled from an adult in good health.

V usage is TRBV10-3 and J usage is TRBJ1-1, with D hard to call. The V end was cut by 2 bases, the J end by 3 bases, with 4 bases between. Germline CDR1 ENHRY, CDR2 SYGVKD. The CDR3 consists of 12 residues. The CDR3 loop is CAISEGDTEAFF. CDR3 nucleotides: TGTGCCATCAGTGAGGGGGACACTGAAGCTTTCTTT.

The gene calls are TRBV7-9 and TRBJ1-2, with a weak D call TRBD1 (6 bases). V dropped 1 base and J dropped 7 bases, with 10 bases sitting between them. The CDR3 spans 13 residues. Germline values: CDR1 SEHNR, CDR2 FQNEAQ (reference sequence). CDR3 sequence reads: CASSLEGGFGYTF. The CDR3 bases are TGTGCCAGCAGCTTAGAGGGGGGTTTTGGCTACACCTTC. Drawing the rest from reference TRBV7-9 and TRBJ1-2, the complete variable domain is DTGVSQNPRHKITKRGQNVTFRCDPISEHNRLYWYRQTLGQGPEFLTYFQNEAQLEKSRLLSDRFSAERPKGSFSTLEIQRTEQGDSAMYLCASSLEGGFGYTFGSGTRLTVV.

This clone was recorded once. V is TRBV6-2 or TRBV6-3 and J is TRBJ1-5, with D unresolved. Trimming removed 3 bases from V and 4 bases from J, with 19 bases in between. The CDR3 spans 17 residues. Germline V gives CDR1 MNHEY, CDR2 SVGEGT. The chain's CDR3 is CASSYPDATRRNQPQHF. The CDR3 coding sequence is TGTGCCAGCAGTTATCCGGATGCGACAAGAAGGAATCAGCCCCAGCATTTT.

CDR3 nucleotides: TGTGCCATCAGTTCACCCGGGACAGGGGGCGTGGATAAACTGTTTTTT. It codes for CAISSPGTGGVDKLFF. The chain couples TRBV10-3 to TRBJ1-4, with TRBD1 matching over 12 bases. The CDR3 spans 16 residues. Germline lookup yields CDR1 ENHRY and CDR2 SYGVKD. V trimming: 5 bases; J trimming: 11 bases; junction bases outside the gene matches: 12.

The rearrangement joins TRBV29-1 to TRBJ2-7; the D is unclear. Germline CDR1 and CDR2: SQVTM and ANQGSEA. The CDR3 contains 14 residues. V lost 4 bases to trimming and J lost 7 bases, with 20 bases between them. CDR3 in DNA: TGCAGCGTTGTCCCTCTCGATGGCCCGAGGGAGCAGTACTTC. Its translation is CSVVPLDGPREQYF.

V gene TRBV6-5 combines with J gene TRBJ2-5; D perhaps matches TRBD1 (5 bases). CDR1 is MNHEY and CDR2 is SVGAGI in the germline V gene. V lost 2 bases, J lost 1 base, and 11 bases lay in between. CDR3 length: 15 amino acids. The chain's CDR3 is CASSYPTEVQETQYF. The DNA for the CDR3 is TGTGCCAGCAGTTACCCGACAGAAGTCCAAGAGACCCAGTACTTC.

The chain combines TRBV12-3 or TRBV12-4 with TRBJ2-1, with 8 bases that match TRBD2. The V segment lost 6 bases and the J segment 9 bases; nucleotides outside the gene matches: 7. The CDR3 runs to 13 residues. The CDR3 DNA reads TGTGCCAGCAGACACGGGCGGGGGGCTGAGCAGTTCTTC. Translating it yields CASRHGRGAEQFF.

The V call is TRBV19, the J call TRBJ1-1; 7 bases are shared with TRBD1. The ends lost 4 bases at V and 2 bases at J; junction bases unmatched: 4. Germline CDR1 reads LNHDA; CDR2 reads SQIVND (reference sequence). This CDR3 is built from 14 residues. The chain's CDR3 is CASSTGQANTEAFF. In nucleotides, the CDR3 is TGTGCCAGTAGTACAGGACAGGCCAACACTGAAGCTTTCTTT. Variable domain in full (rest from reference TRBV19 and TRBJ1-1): DGGITQSPKYLFRKEGQNVTLSCEQNLNHDAMYWYRQDPGQGLRLIYYSQIVNDFQKGDIAEGYSVSREKKESFPLTVTSAQKNPTAFYLCASSTGQANTEAFFGQGTRLTVV.

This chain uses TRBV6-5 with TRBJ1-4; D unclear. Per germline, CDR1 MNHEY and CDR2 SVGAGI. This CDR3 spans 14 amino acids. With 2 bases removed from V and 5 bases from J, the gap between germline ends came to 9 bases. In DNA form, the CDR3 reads TGTGCCAGCAGTTACGGAGGGAGCAATGAAAAACTGTTTTTT. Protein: CASSYGGSNEKLFF.

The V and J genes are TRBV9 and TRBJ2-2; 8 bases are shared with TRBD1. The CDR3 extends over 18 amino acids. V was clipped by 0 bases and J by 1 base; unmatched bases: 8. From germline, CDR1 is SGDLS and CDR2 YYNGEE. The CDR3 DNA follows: TGTGCCAGCAGCGTAGCTCCGTCAGGGGGCCGGAACACCGGGGAGCTGTTTTTT. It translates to CASSVAPSGGRNTGELFF.

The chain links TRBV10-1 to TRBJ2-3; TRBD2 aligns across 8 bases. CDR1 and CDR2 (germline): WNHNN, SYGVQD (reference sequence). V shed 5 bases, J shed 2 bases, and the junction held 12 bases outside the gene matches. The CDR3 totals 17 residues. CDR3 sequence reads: CASSPGGSGAHTDTQYF. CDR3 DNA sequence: TGCGCCAGCAGTCCCGGCGGTAGCGGGGCCCACACAGATACGCAGTATTTT.

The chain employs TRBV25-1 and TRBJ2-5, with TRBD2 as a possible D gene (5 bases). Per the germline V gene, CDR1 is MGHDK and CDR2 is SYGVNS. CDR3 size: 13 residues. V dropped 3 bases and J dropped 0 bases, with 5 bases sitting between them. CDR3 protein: CASSDGDQETQYF. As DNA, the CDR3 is TGTGCCAGCAGTGACGGGGACCAAGAGACCCAGTACTTC.

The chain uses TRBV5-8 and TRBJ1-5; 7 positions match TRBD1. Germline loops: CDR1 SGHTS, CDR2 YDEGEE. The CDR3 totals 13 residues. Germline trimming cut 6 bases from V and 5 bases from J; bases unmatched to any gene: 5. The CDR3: CASKRQGDQPQHF. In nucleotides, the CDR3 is TGTGCCAGCAAACGACAGGGTGATCAGCCCCAGCATTTT.

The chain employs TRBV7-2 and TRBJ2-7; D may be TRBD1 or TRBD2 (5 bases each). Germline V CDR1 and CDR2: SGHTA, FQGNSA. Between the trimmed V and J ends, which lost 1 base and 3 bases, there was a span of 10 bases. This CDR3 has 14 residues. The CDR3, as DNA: TGTGCCAGCAGCTTAGTAGAGGGGAACTACGAGCAGTACTTC. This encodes CASSLVEGNYEQYF.